This TCR beta chain was captured by sequencing in a study of radiotherapy plus CTLA-4 blockade in lung cancer. Study outcomes and limitations: Dynamics of early blood T cell clones, together with interferon-beta, were reportedly the best predictors of response.

Generated by immunoSEQ multiplex PCR, the TCRdb table keeps only in-frame clones and is missing some. The sample records tens of thousands of clones, roughly four fifths being singletons. V was cut by 4 bases and J by 4 bases, with 13 bases left in between. The CDR3 is 14 residues long. Germline-derived CDR1 and CDR2 are SNHLY and FYNNEI. Concerning this clone: What it recognizes is unknown.

This specimen consisted of peripheral blood, obtained from a patient treated with radiotherapy plus ipilimumab. This chain links TRBV2 with TRBJ2-5; unclear D gene. The clonotype originates from a human donor with non-small cell lung cancer that progressed on radiotherapy plus ipilimumab. The chain's CDR3 is CASSGGSAGETQYF. DNA for the CDR3: TGTGCCAGCAGTGGCGGATCAGCAGGAGAGACCCAGTACTTC.